This entry features one TCR beta chain sequence. TCRdb itself ran the 5' RACE reads through MiXCR, one entry per CDR3 protein. This sample carries about 9,100 distinct CDR3 sequences, over 55% of them seen once, and the ten largest clones take 6.2%. The memory fraction was CD4+CD45RO+CD25- cells. The germline CDR1 and CDR2 sequences are SGHRS and YFSETQ. Trimming removed 5 bases at V and 8 bases at J, with 7 bases between. The CDR3 length is 10 residues. This TCR came from a female donor with breast cancer. Sequencing used tumor-infiltrating memory CD4+ T cells sorted from the breast tumor. Documented subset: memory CD4+ T cells, CD4+CD45RO+CD25-. The V call is TRBV5-1, the J call TRBJ1-2; D remains ambiguous. In nucleotides, the CDR3 is TGCGCCAGCAGGTGGCGGGGCTACACCTTC. Encoded protein: CASRWRGYTF.